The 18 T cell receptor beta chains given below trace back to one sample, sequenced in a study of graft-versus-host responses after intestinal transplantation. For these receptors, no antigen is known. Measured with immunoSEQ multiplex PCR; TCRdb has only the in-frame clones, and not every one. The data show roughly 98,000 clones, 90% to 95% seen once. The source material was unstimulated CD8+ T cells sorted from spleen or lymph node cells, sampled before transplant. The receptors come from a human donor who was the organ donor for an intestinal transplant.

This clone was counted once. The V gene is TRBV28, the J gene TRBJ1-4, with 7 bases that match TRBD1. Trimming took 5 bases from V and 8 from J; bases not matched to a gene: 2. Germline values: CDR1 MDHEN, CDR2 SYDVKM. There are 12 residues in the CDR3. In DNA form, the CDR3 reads TGTGCCAGCAGTCGGGACAGCGAAAAACTGTTTTTT. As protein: CASSRDSEKLFF.

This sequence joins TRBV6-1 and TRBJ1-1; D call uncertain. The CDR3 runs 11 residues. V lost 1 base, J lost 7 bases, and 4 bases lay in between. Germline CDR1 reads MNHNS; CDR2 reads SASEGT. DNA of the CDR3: TGTGCCAGCAGTGAAGTATTTGAAGCTTTCTTT. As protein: CASSEVFEAFF.

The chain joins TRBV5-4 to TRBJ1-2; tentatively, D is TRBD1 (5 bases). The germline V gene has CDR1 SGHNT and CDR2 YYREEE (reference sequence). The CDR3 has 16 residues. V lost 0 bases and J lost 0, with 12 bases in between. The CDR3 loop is CASSLGNGATNYGYTF. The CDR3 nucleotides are TGTGCCAGCAGCTTGGGGAATGGGGCCACTAACTATGGCTACACCTTC.

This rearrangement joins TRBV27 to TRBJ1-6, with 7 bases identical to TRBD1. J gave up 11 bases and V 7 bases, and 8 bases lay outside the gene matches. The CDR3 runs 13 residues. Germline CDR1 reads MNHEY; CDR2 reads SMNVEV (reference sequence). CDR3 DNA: TGTGCCAGCAAAAGGGGGCTTAGTGCACCCCTCCACTTT. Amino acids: CASKRGLSAPLHF.

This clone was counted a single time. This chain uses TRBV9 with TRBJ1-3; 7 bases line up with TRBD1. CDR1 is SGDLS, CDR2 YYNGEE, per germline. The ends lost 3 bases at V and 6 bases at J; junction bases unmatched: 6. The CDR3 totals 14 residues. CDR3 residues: CASSAHRGINTIYF. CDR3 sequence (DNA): TGTGCCAGCAGCGCCCACAGGGGAATAAACACCATATATTTT.

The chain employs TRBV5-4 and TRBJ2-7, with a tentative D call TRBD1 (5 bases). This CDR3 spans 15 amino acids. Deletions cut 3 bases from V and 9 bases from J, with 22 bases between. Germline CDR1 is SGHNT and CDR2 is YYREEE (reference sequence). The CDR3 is CASSSQNSRENGQYF. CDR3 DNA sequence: TGTGCCAGCAGCTCGCAAAATAGCAGGGAAAATGGGCAGTACTTC.

CDR3 region: CASSNLGQFYEQYF. The CDR3 DNA reads TGTGCCAGCAGTAACCTGGGACAGTTCTACGAGCAGTACTTC. J is TRBJ2-7 and V is TRBV27; 7 bases fit TRBD1. The CDR3 runs to 14 residues. The J segment lost 3 bases and the V segment lost 5 bases, leaving 7 bases of the junction unmatched. Per the germline V gene, CDR1 is MNHEY and CDR2 is SMNVEV (reference sequence).

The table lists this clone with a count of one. The CDR3: CASSFLAGSYEQYF. The CDR3 DNA sequence: TGTGCCAGCAGTTTCCTAGCGGGATCCTACGAGCAGTACTTC. J is TRBJ2-7 and V is TRBV27; 9 nucleotides agree with TRBD2. This CDR3 is 14 amino acids long. The junction had 1 base not matched to a gene; V was cut back by 3 bases and J by 1 base. The germline gives CDR1 MNHEY, CDR2 SMNVEV (reference sequence).

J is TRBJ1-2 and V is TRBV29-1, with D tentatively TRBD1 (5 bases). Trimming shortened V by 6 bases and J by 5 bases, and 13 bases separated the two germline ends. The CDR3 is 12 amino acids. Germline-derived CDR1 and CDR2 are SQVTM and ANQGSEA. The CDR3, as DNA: TGCAGCGTGCGGGACCCCAGTTATGGCTACACCTTC. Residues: CSVRDPSYGYTF.

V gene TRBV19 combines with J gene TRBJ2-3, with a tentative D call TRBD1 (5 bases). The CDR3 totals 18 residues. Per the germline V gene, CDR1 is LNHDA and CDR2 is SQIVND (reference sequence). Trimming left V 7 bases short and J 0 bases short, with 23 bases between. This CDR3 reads CASMSSFLGPSSTDTQYF. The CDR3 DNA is TGTGCCAGTATGTCTTCTTTTTTGGGGCCATCTAGCACAGATACGCAGTATTTT.

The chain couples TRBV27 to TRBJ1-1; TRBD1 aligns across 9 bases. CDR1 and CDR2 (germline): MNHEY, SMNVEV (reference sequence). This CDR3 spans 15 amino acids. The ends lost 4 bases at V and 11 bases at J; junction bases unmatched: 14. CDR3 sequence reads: CASSSWTGVGAGAFF. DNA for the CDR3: TGTGCCAGCAGTTCCTGGACAGGGGTCGGCGCCGGTGCTTTCTTT.

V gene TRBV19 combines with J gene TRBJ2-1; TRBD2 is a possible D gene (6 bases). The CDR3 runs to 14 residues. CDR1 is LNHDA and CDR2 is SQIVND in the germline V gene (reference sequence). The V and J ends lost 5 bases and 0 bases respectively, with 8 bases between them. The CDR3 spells CASSGGSSYNEQFF. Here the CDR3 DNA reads TGTGCCAGTAGTGGGGGGAGCTCCTACAATGAGCAGTTCTTC.

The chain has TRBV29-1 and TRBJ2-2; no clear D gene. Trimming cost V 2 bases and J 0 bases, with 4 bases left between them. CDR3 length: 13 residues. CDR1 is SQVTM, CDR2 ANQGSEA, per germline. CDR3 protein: CSVEKPNTGELFF. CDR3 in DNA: TGCAGCGTTGAAAAGCCGAACACCGGGGAGCTGTTTTTT.

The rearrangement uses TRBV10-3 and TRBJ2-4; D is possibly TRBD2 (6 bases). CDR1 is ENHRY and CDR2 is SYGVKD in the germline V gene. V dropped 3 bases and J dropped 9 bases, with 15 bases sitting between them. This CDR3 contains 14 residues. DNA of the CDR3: TGTGCCATCAGTGATCGGAGGGTGTCAGCCATTCAGTACTTC. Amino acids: CAISDRRVSAIQYF.

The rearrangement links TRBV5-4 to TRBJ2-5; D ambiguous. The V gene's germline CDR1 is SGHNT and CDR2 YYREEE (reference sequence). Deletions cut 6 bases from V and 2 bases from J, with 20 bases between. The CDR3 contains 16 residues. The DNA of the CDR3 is TGTGCCAGCAAAGCGAAGCCCTCTTTACCACAAGAGACCCAGTACTTC. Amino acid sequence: CASKAKPSLPQETQYF.

The chain's CDR3 is CATRDSYNEQFF. CDR3 in DNA: TGTGCCACCCGGGACAGTTACAATGAGCAGTTCTTC. V and J are TRBV2 and TRBJ2-1; 7 positions match TRBD1. The CDR3 runs 12 residues. J gave up 4 bases and V 10 bases, and 4 bases lay outside the gene matches. Germline V gene lookup returns CDR1 SNHLY and CDR2 FYNNEI.

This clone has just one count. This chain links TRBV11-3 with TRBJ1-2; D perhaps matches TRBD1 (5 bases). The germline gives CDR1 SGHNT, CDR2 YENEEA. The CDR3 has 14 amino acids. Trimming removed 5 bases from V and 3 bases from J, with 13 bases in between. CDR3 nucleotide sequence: TGTGCCAGCAGCCCTCGCGACAGCGACTATGGCTACACCTTC. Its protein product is CASSPRDSDYGYTF.

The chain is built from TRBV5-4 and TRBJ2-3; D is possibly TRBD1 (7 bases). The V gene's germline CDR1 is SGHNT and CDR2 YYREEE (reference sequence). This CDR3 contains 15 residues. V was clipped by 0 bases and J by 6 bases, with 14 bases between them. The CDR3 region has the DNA TGTGCCAGCAGCTTGGTACGACTAGGGGGCGATACGCAGTATTTT. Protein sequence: CASSLVRLGGDTQYF.